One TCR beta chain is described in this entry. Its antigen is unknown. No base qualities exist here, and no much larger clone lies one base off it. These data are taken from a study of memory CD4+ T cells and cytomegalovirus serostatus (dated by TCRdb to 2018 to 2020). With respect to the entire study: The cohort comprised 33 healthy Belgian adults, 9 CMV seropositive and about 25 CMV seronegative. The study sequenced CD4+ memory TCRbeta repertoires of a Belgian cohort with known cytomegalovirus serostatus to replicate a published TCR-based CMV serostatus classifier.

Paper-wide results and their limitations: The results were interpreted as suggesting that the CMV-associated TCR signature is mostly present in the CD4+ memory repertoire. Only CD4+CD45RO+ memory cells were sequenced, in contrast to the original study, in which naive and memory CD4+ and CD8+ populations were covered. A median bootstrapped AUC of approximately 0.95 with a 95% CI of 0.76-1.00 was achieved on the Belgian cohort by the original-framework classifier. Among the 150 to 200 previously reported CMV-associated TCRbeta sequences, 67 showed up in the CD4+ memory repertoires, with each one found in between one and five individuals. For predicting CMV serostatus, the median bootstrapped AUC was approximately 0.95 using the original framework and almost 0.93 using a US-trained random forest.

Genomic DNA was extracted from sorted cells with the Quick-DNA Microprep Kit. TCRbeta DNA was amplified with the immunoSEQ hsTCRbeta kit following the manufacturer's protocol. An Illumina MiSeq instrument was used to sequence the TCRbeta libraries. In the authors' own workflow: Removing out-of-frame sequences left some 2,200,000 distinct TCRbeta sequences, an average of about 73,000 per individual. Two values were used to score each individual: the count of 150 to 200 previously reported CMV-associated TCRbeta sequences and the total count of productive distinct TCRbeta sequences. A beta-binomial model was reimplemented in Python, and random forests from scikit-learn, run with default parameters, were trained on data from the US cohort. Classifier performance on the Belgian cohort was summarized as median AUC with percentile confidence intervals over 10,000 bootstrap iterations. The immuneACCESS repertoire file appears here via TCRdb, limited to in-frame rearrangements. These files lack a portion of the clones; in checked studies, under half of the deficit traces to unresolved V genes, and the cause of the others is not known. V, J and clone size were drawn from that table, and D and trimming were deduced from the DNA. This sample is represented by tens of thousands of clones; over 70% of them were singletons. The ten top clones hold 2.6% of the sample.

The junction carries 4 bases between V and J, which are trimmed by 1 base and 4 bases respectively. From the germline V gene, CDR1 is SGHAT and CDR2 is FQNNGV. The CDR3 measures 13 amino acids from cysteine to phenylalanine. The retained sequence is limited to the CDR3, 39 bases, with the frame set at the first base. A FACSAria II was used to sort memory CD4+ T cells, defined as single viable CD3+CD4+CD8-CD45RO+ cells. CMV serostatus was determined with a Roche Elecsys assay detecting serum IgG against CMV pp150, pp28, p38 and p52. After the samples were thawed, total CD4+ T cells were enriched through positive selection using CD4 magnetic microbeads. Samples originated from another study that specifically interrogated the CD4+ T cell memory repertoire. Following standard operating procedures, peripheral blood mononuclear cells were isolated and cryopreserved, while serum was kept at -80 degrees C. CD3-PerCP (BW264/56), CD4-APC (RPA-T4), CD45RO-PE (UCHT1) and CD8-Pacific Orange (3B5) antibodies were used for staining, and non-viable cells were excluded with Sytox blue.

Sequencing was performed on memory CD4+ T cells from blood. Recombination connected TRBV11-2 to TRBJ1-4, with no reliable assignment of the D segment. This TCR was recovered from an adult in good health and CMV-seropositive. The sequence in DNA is TGTGCCAGCAGCTTAGGGGATAATGAAAAACTGTTTTTT. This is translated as CASSLGDNEKLFF. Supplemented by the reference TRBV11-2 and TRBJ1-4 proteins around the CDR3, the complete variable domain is EAGVAQSPRYKIIEKRQSVAFWCNPISGHATLYWYQQILGQGPKLLIQFQNNGVVDDSQLPKDRFSAERLKGVDSTLKIQPAKLEDSAVYLCASSLGDNEKLFFGSGTQLSVL.